A selection of T cell receptor beta chains follows, all from one sample in a study of blood T cell repertoires in COVID-19. Method: immunoSEQ multiplex PCR; TCRdb's copy keeps in-frame clones and lacks some. This repertoire shows around 130,000 clones, roughly 84% found once; its top ten account for roughly 3.9%. The sequenced sample was peripheral blood. The receptors were sampled from a man aged 60-69 years with acute or convalescent COVID-19. Both conserved end residues are part of each CDR3. D genes are given only for firm matches. A row's size may be missing; if present it is once, few, many or a size class.

v_call	clone_size	cdr3_length	d_call	j_call	cdr3_nt	cdr3_aa
TRBV3-1/TRBV3-2	.	14	TRBD1	TRBJ2-7	TGTGCCAGCAGCCAAGGGGGACAGTCGTACGAGCAGTACTTC	CASSQGGQSYEQYF
TRBV2	many	15	.	TRBJ2-2	TGTGCCAGCAGGGGGCGGGACTTCAACACCGGGGAGCTGTTTTTT	CASRGRDFNTGELFF
TRBV6-2/TRBV6-3	once	15	TRBD1	TRBJ1-5	TGTGCCAGCAGTTACTCGGGGACAGGTCGTCAGCCCCAGCATTTT	CASSYSGTGRQPQHF
TRBV7-2	once	15	.	TRBJ2-5	TGTGCCAGCAGCCCTAATCCCAGCTGGAGGGAGACCCAGTACTTC	CASSPNPSWRETQYF
TRBV2	.	15	TRBD1	TRBJ1-5	TGTGCCAGCATAAGGGACAGGGAGGCGCATCAGCCCCAGCATTTT	CASIRDREAHQPQHF
TRBV3-1/TRBV3-2	.	13	.	TRBJ2-7	TGTGCCAGCAGCCAAGAAGGAGGAAGCGAGCAGTACTTC	CASSQEGGSEQYF
TRBV5-6	.	15	.	TRBJ1-5	TGTGCCAGCAGCTTGGCCGCCAGGAGGGATCAGCCCCAGCATTTT	CASSLAARRDQPQHF
TRBV7-2	once	15	TRBD2	TRBJ2-7	TGTGCCAGCAGCTTAGGGGTGGGCGGGAGAAACGAGCAGTACTTC	CASSLGVGGRNEQYF
TRBV11-3	once	15	TRBD2	TRBJ2-7	TGTGCCAGCAGCTTAGATGGTAGCGGGAGACCCGAGCAGTACTTC	CASSLDGSGRPEQYF
TRBV6-5	once	14	.	TRBJ1-1	TGTGCCAGCAGTCGTAGTACCCTGAACACTGAAGCTTTCTTT	CASSRSTLNTEAFF
TRBV10-2	.	13	.	TRBJ2-3	TGCGCCAGCAGTGAAATTCGTATTGATACGCAGTATTTT	CASSEIRIDTQYF
TRBV6-5	.	15	TRBD1	TRBJ1-2	TGTGCCAGCAGTCCCTCCCGGACAGGGATTTATGGCTACACCTTC	CASSPSRTGIYGYTF
TRBV29-1	.	14	TRBD2	TRBJ2-7	TGCAGCGTTGGTAGGACTAGCGGCCCCCACGAGCAGTACTTC	CSVGRTSGPHEQYF
TRBV25-1	.	14	.	TRBJ1-4	TGTGCCAGCAGTGAAATGAGAGTTAATGAAAAACTGTTTTTT	CASSEMRVNEKLFF
TRBV9	.	13	.	TRBJ2-2	TGTGCCAGCAGCGACGCGGGGACCGGGGAGCTGTTTTTT	CASSDAGTGELFF